The 23 T cell receptor beta chains presented below share a single source sample, sequenced in a study of early T cells in non-severe SARS-CoV-2 infection. Via MiXCR, TCRdb re-called the 5' RACE reads, giving one row per CDR3 protein. The profile shows roughly 56,000 distinct CDR3 sequences, roughly a tenth of them singletons. Sequenced: whole blood. The receptors come from an adult who was a healthcare worker with PCR-confirmed SARS-CoV-2 infection or an uninfected control (not recorded which).

This clonotype has just a few counts. The chain couples TRBV7-9 to TRBJ1-2; the match to TRBD1 covers 7 bases. Germline trimming cut 5 bases from V and 6 bases from J; bases unmatched to any gene: 3. This CDR3 spans 12 amino acids. CDR1 SEHNR and CDR2 FQNEAQ come from the germline V gene (reference sequence). In nucleotides, the CDR3 is TGTGCCAGCAGCGGGGGGACAGATGGCTACACCTTC. Protein product: CASSGGTDGYTF.

This clonotype was picked up a small number of times. The gene calls are TRBV18 and TRBJ2-1; 7 bases are a match to TRBD1. Germline trimming cut 3 bases from V and 4 bases from J; bases unmatched to any gene: 6. Germline V lookup: CDR1 KGHSH, CDR2 LQKENI. The CDR3 is 15 residues long. CDR3 DNA sequence: TGTGCCAGCTCACCGCGACAGGGTTTGTACAATGAGCAGTTCTTC. Translating gives CASSPRQGLYNEQFF.

Many counts were recorded for this clonotype. This chain joins TRBV5-4 and TRBJ1-2; no firm D call. Trimming took off 0 bases at V and 0 bases at J, with 12 bases between the two ends. Germline lookup yields CDR1 SGHNT and CDR2 YYREEE (reference sequence). The CDR3 length is 16 residues. CDR3 nucleotide sequence: TGTGCCAGCAGCTTGGGGTCCGACATTCCTAACTATGGCTACACCTTC. Amino acids: CASSLGSDIPNYGYTF. The full variable domain, completed using reference TRBV5-4 and TRBJ1-2, is ETGVTQSPTHLIKTRGQQVTLRCSSQSGHNTVSWYQQALGQGPQFIFQYYREEENGRGNFPPRFSGLQFPNYSSELNVNALELDDSALYLCASSLGSDIPNYGYTFGSGTRLTVV.

The chain uses TRBV6-6 and TRBJ1-5; weak D call: TRBD1 (6 bases). V dropped 8 bases and J dropped 2 bases, with 19 bases sitting between them. The CDR3 covers 16 residues. Per germline, CDR1 MNHNY and CDR2 SVGAGI (reference sequence). CDR3 sequence reads: CASHPIEGGGNQPQHF. The CDR3 bases are TGTGCCAGCCACCCCATCGAGGGGGGAGGCAATCAGCCCCAGCATTTT.

This clonotype was detected only a few times. The V call is TRBV2, the J call TRBJ2-2, with 8 bases matching TRBD1. The germline V gene encodes CDR1 SNHLY and CDR2 FYNNEI. This CDR3 has 15 residues. The V gene end was trimmed by 6 bases and the J gene end by 5 bases; junction bases not matched to a gene: 8. The DNA of the CDR3 is TGTGCCAGCAGGAGGCAGGGGGCGCAAACCGGGGAGCTGTTTTTT. It encodes CASRRQGAQTGELFF.

This clonotype was recorded a few times. The rearrangement uses TRBV12-3 or TRBV12-4 and TRBJ2-4, with unresolved D. Trimming took off 0 bases at V and 2 bases at J, with 11 bases between the two ends. The CDR3 runs 16 residues. The chain's CDR3 is CASSLASALSKNIQYF. The DNA for the CDR3 is TGTGCCAGCAGTTTAGCCTCAGCCTTGTCCAAAAACATTCAGTACTTC.

The rearrangement links TRBV6-4 to TRBJ2-1; the match to TRBD1 covers 9 bases. CDR3 length: 12 residues. Germline V lookup: CDR1 MRHNA, CDR2 SNTAGT. V was pared by 5 bases and J by 11 bases, with 4 bases of the junction left unmatched. The DNA of the CDR3 is TGTGCCAGCAGTTTAACAGGGGGCAAGCAGTTCTTC. This codes for CASSLTGGKQFF.

The chain employs TRBV18 and TRBJ1-1, with a possible D match to TRBD1 (5 bases). Looked up from germline, CDR1 is KGHSH and CDR2 is LQKENI. The V end was cut by 6 bases, the J end by 0 bases, with 14 bases between. The CDR3 spans 15 residues. The CDR3 nucleotides read TGTGCCAGCTCCCAGCAACAGGAGATGAACACTGAAGCTTTCTTT. This translates into CASSQQQEMNTEAFF.

The V call is TRBV7-2, the J call TRBJ1-5; D uncertain. CDR1 and CDR2 from the germline V gene are SGHTA and FQGNSA. The ends were cut back, 1 base at V and 4 bases at J, with 8 bases in the middle. The CDR3 is 14 amino acids. This CDR3 reads CASSLDTGNQPQHF. CDR3 in DNA: TGTGCCAGCAGCTTAGATACCGGAAATCAGCCCCAGCATTTT.

V is TRBV5-1 and J is TRBJ1-5; TRBD1 matches at 9 bases. This CDR3 is built from 15 residues. Germline CDR1 is SGHRS and CDR2 is YFSETQ. With V trimmed by 0 bases and J by 5 bases, 3 bases remained unmatched. The CDR3 spells CASSLGTGVDQPQHF. The CDR3 DNA reads as TGCGCCAGCAGCTTGGGGACAGGGGTGGATCAGCCCCAGCATTTT.

CDR3 sequence: CASSVDGTPLEGHTEAFF. In DNA form, the CDR3 reads TGTGCCAGCAGCGTAGATGGGACCCCTCTGGAGGGTCACACTGAAGCTTTCTTT. The chain combines TRBV9 with TRBJ1-1; possibly TRBD1 for D (5 bases). The germline CDR1 and CDR2 sequences are SGDLS and YYNGEE. With 0 bases removed from V and 3 bases from J, the gap between germline ends came to 21 bases. The CDR3 runs 18 residues.

The table lists this clonotype with many counts. The gene calls are TRBV30 and TRBJ1-2; D is unclear. Trimming left V 5 bases short and J 4 bases short, with 14 bases between. The CDR3 length is 13 residues. Looked up from germline, CDR1 is GTSNPN and CDR2 is SVGIG (reference sequence). CDR3 DNA sequence: TGTGCCTGGGGATCTGGACTAGTCTATGGCTACACCTTC. Translation: CAWGSGLVYGYTF.

This clonotype was seen a handful of times. This chain links TRBV10-3 with TRBJ2-7; D might be TRBD2 (6 bases). The germline V gene encodes CDR1 ENHRY and CDR2 SYGVKD. Trimming stripped 2 bases from V and 6 bases from J, with 11 bases between. The CDR3 is 13 amino acids. The CDR3 sequence is CAISERDWSEQYV. Written as DNA, the CDR3 is TGTGCCATCAGTGAGCGGGACTGGTCCGAGCAGTACGTC.

V gene TRBV20-1 combines with J gene TRBJ2-3; maybe TRBD2 (7 bases). Germline V gene sequence: CDR1 DFQATT, CDR2 SNEGSKA (reference sequence). Trimming took 1 base from V and 1 from J, leaving 15 bases between them. This CDR3 has 16 amino acids. CDR3 bases: TGCAGTGCTAGAGCCCCCCTGGGGGGGCGCACAGATACGCAGTATTTT. It yields the protein CSARAPLGGRTDTQYF.

In this sample, this clonotype turned up many times. The V gene is TRBV7-8, the J gene TRBJ1-3; 7 nucleotides align to TRBD1. J gave up 0 bases and V 5 bases, and 7 bases lay outside the gene matches. Germline CDR1 and CDR2: SGHVS and FQNEAQ. The length of the CDR3 is 16 residues. The CDR3 DNA sequence: TGTGCCAGCAGCCTAAGACAGGGACGCTCTGGAAACACCATATATTTT. Protein product: CASSLRQGRSGNTIYF. The whole variable domain, remainder taken from reference TRBV7-8 and TRBJ1-3, is GAGVSQSPRYKVAKRGQDVALRCDPISGHVSLFWYQQALGQGPEFLTYFQNEAQLDKSGLPSDRFFAERPEGSVSTLKIQRTQQEDSAVYLCASSLRQGRSGNTIYFGEGSWLTVV.

Worth noting for this clonotype: This may be a read error: a much more frequent sequence differs by one nucleotide. The genes are TRBV20-1 and TRBJ2-3, with D perhaps matching TRBD2 (6 bases). The CDR3 sequence is 14 residues long. Germline CDR1 DFQATT, CDR2 SNEGSKA (reference sequence). CDR3 bases: TGCAGTGCTGCACTAGTAACTAGCATAGATACGCAGTATTTT. Translation: CSAALVTSIDTQYF.

This clonotype was seen repeatedly, ten times or more. The rearrangement uses TRBV27 and TRBJ2-1, with D possibly matching TRBD1 (5 bases). V was clipped by 3 bases and J by 6 bases, with 12 bases between them. The CDR3 has 14 residues. Germline V lookup: CDR1 MNHEY, CDR2 SMNVEV (reference sequence). The CDR3 DNA is TGTGCCAGCAGTTTGTCGGATACAGGCAATGAGCAGTTCTTC. This codes for CASSLSDTGNEQFF.

This clonotype was picked up a small number of times. The chain links TRBV19 to TRBJ1-2; no reliable D call. Germline lookup yields CDR1 LNHDA and CDR2 SQIVND (reference sequence). The CDR3 runs to 13 residues. Trimming removed 7 bases from V and 2 bases from J, with 11 bases in between. The CDR3 spells CASTTQSNYGYTF. The CDR3 region has the DNA TGTGCCAGTACTACCCAATCGAACTATGGCTACACCTTC.

The sample holds many counts of this clonotype. The gene calls are TRBV5-4 and TRBJ2-3; 8 nucleotides line up with TRBD2. Germline V lookup: CDR1 SGHNT, CDR2 YYREEE (reference sequence). This CDR3 is built from 14 residues. J lost 4 bases, V lost 4 bases, and 5 bases had no gene match. As DNA, the CDR3 is TGTGCCAGCAGCCGGGGGGGGAACCCAGATACGCAGTATTTT. This codes for CASSRGGNPDTQYF.

In its sample, this clonotype was seen many times. The chain recombines TRBV18 with TRBJ2-3; 7 bases match TRBD2. The germline CDR1 and CDR2 sequences are KGHSH and LQKENI. CDR3 size: 16 residues. Losses at the gene ends were 3 bases for V and 3 bases for J; bases not matched to a gene: 9. DNA for the CDR3: TGTGCCAGCTCACCGGGAGGGCCCAGGGTGACAGATACGCAGTATTTT. It is translated as CASSPGGPRVTDTQYF.

In its sample, this clonotype was seen a few times. This chain links TRBV9 with TRBJ1-1; a possible D gene is TRBD1 (5 bases). Trimming cost V 4 bases and J 5 bases, with 15 bases left between them. The CDR3 totals 14 residues. Germline CDR1 SGDLS, CDR2 YYNGEE. The DNA for the CDR3 is TGTGCCAGCAGCCCAATCGGGGGTCGGACTGAAGCTTTCTTT. Its translation: CASSPIGGRTEAFF.

In its sample, this clonotype was seen many times. V is TRBV23-1 and J is TRBJ2-4; D might be TRBD1 (6 bases). TRBV23-1 is noted as an ORF with a role that remains uncertain. This CDR3 spans 19 amino acids. V was pared by 4 bases and J by 0 bases, with 22 bases between. CDR3 sequence (DNA): TGCGCCAGCAGTCTAAGGGACCTTCAGGGGTATCTAGCCAAAAACATTCAGTACTTC. Amino acid sequence: CASSLRDLQGYLAKNIQYF.

This clonotype came up a few times. The rearrangement joins TRBV28 to TRBJ1-1, with D possibly being TRBD1 (6 bases). This CDR3 contains 14 residues. Trimming took off 4 bases at V and 1 base at J, with 10 bases between the two ends. CDR1 and CDR2 from the germline V gene are MDHEN and SYDVKM. The CDR3: CASSWGAQNTEAFF. The CDR3 DNA reads as TGTGCCAGCAGTTGGGGGGCGCAGAACACTGAAGCTTTCTTT.